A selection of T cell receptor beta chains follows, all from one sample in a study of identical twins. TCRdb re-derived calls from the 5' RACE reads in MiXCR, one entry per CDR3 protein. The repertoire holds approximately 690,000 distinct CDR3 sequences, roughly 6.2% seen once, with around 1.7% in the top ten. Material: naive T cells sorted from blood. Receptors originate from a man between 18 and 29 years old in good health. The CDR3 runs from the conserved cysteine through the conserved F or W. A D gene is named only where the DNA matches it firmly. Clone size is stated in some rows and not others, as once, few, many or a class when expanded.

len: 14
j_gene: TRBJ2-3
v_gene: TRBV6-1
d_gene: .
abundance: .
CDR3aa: CASSEGFGTDTQYF
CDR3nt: TGTGCCAGCAGTGAGGGGTTCGGGACAGATACGCAGTATTTT

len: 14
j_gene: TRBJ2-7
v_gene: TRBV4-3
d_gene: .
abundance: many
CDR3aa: CASSQYGGPYEQYF
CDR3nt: TGCGCCAGCAGCCAATATGGAGGGCCCTACGAGCAGTACTTC

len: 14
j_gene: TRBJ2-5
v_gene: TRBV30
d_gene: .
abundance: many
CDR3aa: CAWSVLGFQETQYF
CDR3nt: TGTGCCTGGAGTGTACTGGGATTCCAAGAGACCCAGTACTTC

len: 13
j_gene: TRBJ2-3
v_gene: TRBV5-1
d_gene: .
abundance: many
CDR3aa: CASAATYPDTQYF
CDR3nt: TGCGCCTCCGCGGCCACCTATCCAGATACGCAGTATTTT

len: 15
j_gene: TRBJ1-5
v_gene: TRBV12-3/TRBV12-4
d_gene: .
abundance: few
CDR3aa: CASSISGVRIQPQHF
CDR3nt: TGTGCCAGCTCGATATCCGGGGTGCGAATTCAGCCCCAGCATTTT

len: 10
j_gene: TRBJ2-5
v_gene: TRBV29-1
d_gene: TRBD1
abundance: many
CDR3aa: CSYRGETQYF
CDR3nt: TGCAGCTACAGGGGAGAGACCCAGTACTTC

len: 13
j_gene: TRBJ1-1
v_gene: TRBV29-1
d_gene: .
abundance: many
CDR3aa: CSVEGPPGTEAFF
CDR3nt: TGCAGCGTTGAGGGACCGCCGGGCACTGAAGCTTTCTTT

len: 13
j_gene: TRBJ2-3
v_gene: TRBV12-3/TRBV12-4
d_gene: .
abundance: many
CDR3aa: CASSSLLGDTQYF
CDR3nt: TGTGCCAGCAGTTCCCTACTAGGAGATACGCAGTATTTT

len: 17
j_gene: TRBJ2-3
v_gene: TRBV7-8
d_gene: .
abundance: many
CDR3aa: CASSFRIILGSTDTQYF
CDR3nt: TGTGCCAGCAGCTTTCGGATAATTCTCGGGAGCACAGATACGCAGTATTTT

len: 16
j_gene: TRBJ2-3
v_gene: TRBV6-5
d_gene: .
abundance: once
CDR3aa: CASSSEQGGITDTQYF
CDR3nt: TGTGCCAGCAGTTCGGAACAGGGTGGGATAACAGATACGCAGTATTTT

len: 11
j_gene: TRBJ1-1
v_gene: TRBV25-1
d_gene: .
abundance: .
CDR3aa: CASSGGGEAFF
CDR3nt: TGTGCCAGCAGTGGAGGAGGTGAAGCTTTCTTT

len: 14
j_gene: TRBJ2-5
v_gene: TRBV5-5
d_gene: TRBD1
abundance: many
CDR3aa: CASAPTGIQETQYF
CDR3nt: TGTGCCAGCGCGCCGACAGGGATCCAAGAGACCCAGTACTTC

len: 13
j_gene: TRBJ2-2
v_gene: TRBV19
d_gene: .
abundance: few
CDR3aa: CASTVDTRGELFF
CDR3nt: TGTGCCAGTACCGTTGATACCCGCGGGGAGCTGTTTTTT

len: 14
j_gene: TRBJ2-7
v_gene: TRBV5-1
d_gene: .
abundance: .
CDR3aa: CASRTGAGDYEQYF
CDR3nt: TGCGCCAGCCGAACGGGGGCTGGGGATTACGAGCAGTACTTC

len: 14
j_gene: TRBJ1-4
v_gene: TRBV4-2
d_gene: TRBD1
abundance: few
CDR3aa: CASSQGTGYEKLFF
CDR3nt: TGTGCCAGCAGCCAAGGGACAGGGTACGAAAAACTGTTTTTT

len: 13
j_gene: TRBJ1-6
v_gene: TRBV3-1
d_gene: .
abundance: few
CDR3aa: CASSQVGDSPLHF
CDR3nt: TGTGCCAGCAGCCAAGTTGGAGATTCACCCCTCCACTTT

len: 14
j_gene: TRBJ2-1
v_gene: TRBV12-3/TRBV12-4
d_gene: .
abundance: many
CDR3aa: CASTPAAGYNEQFF
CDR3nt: TGTGCCAGCACCCCGGCCGCGGGGTACAATGAGCAGTTCTTC

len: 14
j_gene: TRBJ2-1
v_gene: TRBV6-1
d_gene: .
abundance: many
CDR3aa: CASRGNAAYNEQFF
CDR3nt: TGTGCCAGCCGGGGGAACGCCGCCTACAATGAGCAGTTCTTC

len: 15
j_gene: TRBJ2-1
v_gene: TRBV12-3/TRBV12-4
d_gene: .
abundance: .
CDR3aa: CASSLSGSYYNEQFF
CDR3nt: TGTGCCAGCAGTTTATCGGGGAGCTACTACAATGAGCAGTTCTTC

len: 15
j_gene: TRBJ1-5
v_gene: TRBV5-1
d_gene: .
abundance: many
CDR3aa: CASSLAPGGEQPQHF
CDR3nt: TGCGCCAGCAGCTTGGCCCCAGGAGGGGAACAGCCCCAGCATTTT

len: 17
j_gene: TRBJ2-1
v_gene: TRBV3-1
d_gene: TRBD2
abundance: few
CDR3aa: CASSQIIAGRPYNEQFF
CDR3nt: TGTGCCAGCAGCCAAATCATAGCGGGACGCCCCTACAATGAGCAGTTCTTC

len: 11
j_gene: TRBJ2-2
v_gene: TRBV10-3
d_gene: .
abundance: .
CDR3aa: CATANTGELFF
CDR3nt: TGTGCCACCGCGAACACCGGGGAGCTGTTTTTT

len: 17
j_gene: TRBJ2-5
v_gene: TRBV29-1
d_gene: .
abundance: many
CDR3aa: CSAWSGGGQRAGETQYF
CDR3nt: TGCAGCGCTTGGTCGGGGGGGGGACAGCGGGCCGGAGAGACCCAGTACTTC

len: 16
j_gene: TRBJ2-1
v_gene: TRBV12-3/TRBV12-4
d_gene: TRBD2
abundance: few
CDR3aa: CASSSTSGSAYNEQFF
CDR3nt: TGTGCCAGCAGTTCCACTAGCGGGAGTGCATACAATGAGCAGTTCTTC

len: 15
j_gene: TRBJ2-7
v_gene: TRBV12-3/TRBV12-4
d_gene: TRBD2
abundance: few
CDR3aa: CASSLYGGVLNEQYF
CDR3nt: TGTGCCAGCAGTTTATATGGGGGGGTGCTTAACGAGCAGTACTTC

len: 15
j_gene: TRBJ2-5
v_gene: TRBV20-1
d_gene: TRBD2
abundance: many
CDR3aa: CSARGDSGGQETQYF
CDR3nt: TGCAGTGCTAGAGGTGATAGCGGGGGCCAAGAGACCCAGTACTTC

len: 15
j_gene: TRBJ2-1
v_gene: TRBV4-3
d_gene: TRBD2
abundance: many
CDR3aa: CASSQDTTSPNEQFF
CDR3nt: TGCGCCAGCAGCCAAGATACGACTAGCCCCAATGAGCAGTTCTTC

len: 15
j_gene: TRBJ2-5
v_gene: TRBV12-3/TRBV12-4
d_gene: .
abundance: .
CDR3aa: CASSFGSGREETQYF
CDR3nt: TGTGCCAGCAGTTTCGGTAGCGGAAGAGAAGAGACCCAGTACTTC

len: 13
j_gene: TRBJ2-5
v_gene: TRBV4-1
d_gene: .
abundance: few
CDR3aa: CASSEQGRETQYF
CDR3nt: TGCGCCAGCAGCGAACAGGGTCGGGAGACCCAGTACTTC

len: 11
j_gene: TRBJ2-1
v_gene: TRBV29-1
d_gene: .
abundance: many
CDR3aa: CSTELYNEQFF
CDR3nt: TGCAGCACAGAACTCTACAATGAGCAGTTCTTC

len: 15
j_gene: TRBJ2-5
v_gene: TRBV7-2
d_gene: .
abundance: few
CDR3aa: CASSSLPGPGETQYF
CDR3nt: TGTGCCAGCAGCTCTTTACCGGGACCCGGGGAGACCCAGTACTTC

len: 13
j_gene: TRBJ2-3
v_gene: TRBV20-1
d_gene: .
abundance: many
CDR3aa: CSAPIRSTDTQYF
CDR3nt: TGCAGTGCCCCCATTCGGAGCACAGATACGCAGTATTTT

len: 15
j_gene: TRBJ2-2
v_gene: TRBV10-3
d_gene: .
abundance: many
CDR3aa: CAISPGGANTGELFF
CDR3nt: TGTGCCATCAGTCCGGGGGGCGCGAACACCGGGGAGCTGTTTTTT

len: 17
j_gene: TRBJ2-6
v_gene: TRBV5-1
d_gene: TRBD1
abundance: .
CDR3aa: CASSAPGQGAGANVLTF
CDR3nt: TGCGCCAGCAGCGCACCGGGACAGGGGGCTGGGGCCAACGTCCTGACTTTC

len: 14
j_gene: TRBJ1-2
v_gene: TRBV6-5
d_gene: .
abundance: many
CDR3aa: CASSYTRQSYGYTF
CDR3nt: TGTGCCAGCAGTTACACGAGACAGTCCTATGGCTACACCTTC

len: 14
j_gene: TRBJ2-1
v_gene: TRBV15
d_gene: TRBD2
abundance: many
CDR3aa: CATSRTSGNNEQFF
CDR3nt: TGTGCCACCAGCAGGACTAGCGGGAACAATGAGCAGTTCTTC

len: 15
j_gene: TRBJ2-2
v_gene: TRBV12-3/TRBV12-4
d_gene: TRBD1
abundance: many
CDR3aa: CASSRTGANTGELFF
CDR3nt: TGTGCCAGCAGTCGGACAGGGGCGAACACCGGGGAGCTGTTTTTT

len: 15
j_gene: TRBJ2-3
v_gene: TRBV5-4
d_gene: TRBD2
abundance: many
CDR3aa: CASSLAGVVPDTQYF
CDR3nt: TGTGCCAGCAGCTTAGCGGGAGTGGTTCCAGATACGCAGTATTTT

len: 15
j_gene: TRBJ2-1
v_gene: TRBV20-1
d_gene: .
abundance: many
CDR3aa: CSANGQGGLYNEQFF
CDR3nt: TGCAGTGCAAACGGGCAGGGGGGGCTCTACAATGAGCAGTTCTTC

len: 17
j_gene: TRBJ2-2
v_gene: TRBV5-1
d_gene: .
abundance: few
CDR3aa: CASSLYGQGLSTGELFF
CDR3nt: TGCGCCAGCAGCTTGTACGGACAAGGATTAAGCACCGGGGAGCTGTTTTTT

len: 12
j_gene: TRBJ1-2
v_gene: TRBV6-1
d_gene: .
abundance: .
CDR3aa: CASMEQSYGYTF
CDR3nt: TGTGCCAGCATGGAACAGTCCTATGGCTACACCTTC

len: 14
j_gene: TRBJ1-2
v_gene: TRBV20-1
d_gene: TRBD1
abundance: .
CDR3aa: CSARGRDRENGYTF
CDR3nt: TGCAGTGCTAGAGGACGGGACAGAGAGAATGGCTACACCTTC

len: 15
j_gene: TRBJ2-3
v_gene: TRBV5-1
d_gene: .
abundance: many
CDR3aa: CASSSAGTSTDTQYF
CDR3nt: TGCGCCAGCAGCTCGGCGGGAACTAGCACAGATACGCAGTATTTT

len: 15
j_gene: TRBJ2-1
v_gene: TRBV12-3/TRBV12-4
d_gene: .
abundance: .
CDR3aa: CASSGVGSSYNEQFF
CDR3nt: TGTGCCAGCAGTGGGGTGGGGAGCTCCTACAATGAGCAGTTCTTC